What follows are 9 T cell receptor beta chains derived from one specimen sequenced in a study of human T cells and chemical hapten exposure. Time point defined: patch test 3, about 24 weeks after DPC sensitization. Sample treatment: therapeutic diphenylcyclopropenone sensitization with weekly scalp DPC. TCRdb re-analysed the RACE reads in MiXCR, keeping a single row per CDR3 protein. The sample lists tens of thousands of distinct CDR3 sequences, under 15% occurring once. The material sequenced was whole blood, taken in connection with sensitization to the hapten diphenylcyclopropenone (DPC). These TCRs come from a woman aged 50 to 60 with alopecia areata. Some clones in this sample may be carry-over from other donors' samples.

Concerning this clonotype itself: A read error may explain this, as a much larger clone is one base away. The gene calls are TRBV5-1 and TRBJ2-1, with 9 bases matching TRBD2. Germline V gene sequence: CDR1 SGHRS, CDR2 YFSETQ. The length of the CDR3 is 15 residues. Unmatched junction bases numbered 9, after V lost 4 bases and J lost 7 bases. This CDR3 is CASSPLTSGQNEQFF. Here the CDR3 DNA reads TGCGCCAGCAGCCCTCTAACTAGCGGGCAAAATGAGCAGTTCTTC.

This clonotype was counted many times. The chain uses TRBV6-1 and TRBJ2-5; D might be TRBD1 (5 bases). The germline V and J ends were trimmed by 6 bases and 5 bases, with 10 bases remaining between them. The CDR3 is made up of 12 amino acids. Germline CDR1 MNHNS, CDR2 SASEGT. CDR3 sequence (DNA): TGTGCCAGCAGCCCAGGGTCCGAGACCCAGTACTTC. Its translation: CASSPGSETQYF.

Ten or more counts support this clonotype. The V and J genes are TRBV7-9 and TRBJ2-6; D is uncertain. Germline-derived CDR1 and CDR2 are SEHNR and FQNEAQ (reference sequence). The CDR3 covers 13 residues. The V end lost 4 bases, the J end lost 4 bases, and 5 bases lay between the germline ends. CDR3 region: CASSSPGANVLTF. CDR3 in DNA: TGTGCCAGCAGCTCGCCCGGGGCCAACGTCCTGACTTTC.

This clonotype was seen many times. V gene TRBV5-1 combines with J gene TRBJ2-5, with TRBD1 identical over 8 bases. Germline V gives CDR1 SGHRS, CDR2 YFSETQ. This CDR3 is 16 amino acids long. Trimming removed 0 bases from V and 2 bases from J; junction bases left unmatched: 6. The CDR3 nucleotides read TGCGCCAGCAGCTTGGGAGGGACAGGACTACAAGAGACCCAGTACTTC. Protein product: CASSLGGTGLQETQYF.

This clonotype has more than one count but fewer than ten. The chain combines TRBV5-6 with TRBJ2-1; TRBD2 matches at 8 bases. The CDR3 consists of 16 residues. Germline values: CDR1 SGHDT, CDR2 YYEEEE. V gave up 0 bases and J gave up 4 bases; unmatched junction bases: 6. The CDR3 sequence: CASSLDLAGPYNEQFF. DNA for the CDR3: TGTGCCAGCAGCTTGGATCTAGCGGGCCCTTACAATGAGCAGTTCTTC.

J is TRBJ1-5 and V is TRBV7-8; maybe TRBD1 (6 bases). Germline V gene data show CDR1 as SGHVS and CDR2 as FQNEAQ. V lost 3 bases, J lost 3 bases, and 9 bases lay in between. This CDR3 spans 14 amino acids. CDR3 nucleotide sequence: TGTGCCAGCAGCTTTTCAGGGGTCAATCAGCCCCAGCATTTT. Translating it yields CASSFSGVNQPQHF.

The chain couples TRBV25-1 to TRBJ2-3; D gene ambiguous. CDR1 MGHDK and CDR2 SYGVNS come from the germline V gene. The CDR3 covers 15 residues. V gave up 3 bases and J gave up 2 bases, with 12 bases separating them. The CDR3: CASSEPDLSTDTQYF. The CDR3 nucleotides are TGTGCCAGCAGTGAGCCCGACTTATCCACAGATACGCAGTATTTT.

This clonotype was found a few times. J is TRBJ2-1 and V is TRBV29-1; tentatively, D is TRBD2 (5 bases). CDR3 size: 10 residues. Germline CDR1 is SQVTM and CDR2 is ANQGSEA. V lost 3 bases, J lost 15 bases, and 12 bases lay in between. The CDR3 reads CSVETGRGFF. For the CDR3, the DNA is TGCAGCGTTGAGACGGGAAGAGGGTTCTTC.

The chain carries TRBV28 and TRBJ1-1; D is unresolved. Germline loops: CDR1 MDHEN, CDR2 SYDVKM. The CDR3 covers 12 residues. V lost 6 bases, J lost 7 bases, and 12 bases lay in between. The CDR3 region has the DNA TGTGCCAGCAGCCTTCCGCGATATGAAGCTTTCTTT. Translated: CASSLPRYEAFF.